A selection of T cell receptor beta chains follows, all from one sample in a study of blood T cell repertoires in COVID-19. Method: immunoSEQ multiplex PCR; TCRdb's copy keeps in-frame clones and lacks some. The sample lists approximately 240,000 clones; 80% to 95% were seen once. Input material: PBMCs or T cells enriched from blood (not recorded which). The receptors stem from a woman between 18 and 30 years old who had recovered from COVID-19. CDR3s include the opening cysteine and the closing phenylalanine or tryptophan. The order of the fields is V gene, clone size, D gene, J gene, CDR3 DNA, CDR3 protein. A D gene is named only where the DNA matches it firmly. Clone size is given for some rows only: seen once, a few or many times, or a class if the clone is expanded.

v_call: TRBV7-9; clone_size: -; d_call: TRBD1; j_call: TRBJ1-1; cdr3_nt: TGTGCCAGCAGCACACCCCGACAGGGCTTGCACACTGAAGCTTTCTTT; cdr3_aa: CASSTPRQGLHTEAFF
v_call: TRBV7-2; clone_size: -; d_call: -; j_call: TRBJ2-5; cdr3_nt: TGTGCCAGCAGCTCAGACGGGTATACAAGGGGAGAGACCCAGTACTTC; cdr3_aa: CASSSDGYTRGETQYF
v_call: TRBV2; clone_size: -; d_call: TRBD1; j_call: TRBJ2-2; cdr3_nt: TGTGCCAGCAGTGATAGGACAGGGGGGACCGGGGAGCTGTTTTTT; cdr3_aa: CASSDRTGGTGELFF
v_call: TRBV19; clone_size: -; d_call: TRBD2; j_call: TRBJ2-3; cdr3_nt: TGTGCCAGTAATCCGGGGGGGCTGAGCGATACGCAGTATTTT; cdr3_aa: CASNPGGLSDTQYF
v_call: TRBV11-1; clone_size: -; d_call: TRBD1; j_call: TRBJ2-7; cdr3_nt: TGTGCCAGCAGCCGGAACAGGGGTAACCCCTACGAGCAGTACTTC; cdr3_aa: CASSRNRGNPYEQYF
v_call: TRBV5-1; clone_size: -; d_call: TRBD1; j_call: TRBJ2-2; cdr3_nt: TGCGCCAGCAGCCCTCGGTTTTTGGCGCGACAGGGATCGGGCACCGGGGAGCTGTTTTTT; cdr3_aa: CASSPRFLARQGSGTGELFF
v_call: TRBV28; clone_size: -; d_call: TRBD1; j_call: TRBJ1-2; cdr3_nt: TGTGCCAGCAAAAGACAGGGTAACTATGGCTACACCTTC; cdr3_aa: CASKRQGNYGYTF
v_call: TRBV27; clone_size: -; d_call: TRBD1; j_call: TRBJ2-5; cdr3_nt: TGTGCCAGCAGTTTTACAGGACAGGGGGAGGTGACCCAGTACTTC; cdr3_aa: CASSFTGQGEVTQYF
v_call: TRBV9; clone_size: once; d_call: -; j_call: TRBJ2-5; cdr3_nt: TGTGCCAGCAGCGTGGGGGCAGCTCAAGAGACCCAGTACTTC; cdr3_aa: CASSVGAAQETQYF
v_call: TRBV2; clone_size: -; d_call: TRBD2; j_call: TRBJ2-2; cdr3_nt: TGTGCCAGCCGGGAGCCGGGAGGGCCTTCCGGGGAGCTGTTTTTT; cdr3_aa: CASREPGGPSGELFF
v_call: TRBV5-1; clone_size: -; d_call: -; j_call: TRBJ2-3; cdr3_nt: TGCGCCAGCAGCTTGGCTATTGGTACTAGCACAGATACGCAGTATTTT; cdr3_aa: CASSLAIGTSTDTQYF
v_call: TRBV4-3; clone_size: -; d_call: -; j_call: TRBJ2-1; cdr3_nt: TGCGCCAGCAGCCAAGAATACGGAGAATACGGTGAGCAGTTCTTC; cdr3_aa: CASSQEYGEYGEQFF
v_call: TRBV6-5; clone_size: -; d_call: TRBD1; j_call: TRBJ1-2; cdr3_nt: TGTGCCAGCAGTAGAGGGACAGGAGTCTATGGCTACACCTTC; cdr3_aa: CASSRGTGVYGYTF
v_call: TRBV18; clone_size: once; d_call: -; j_call: TRBJ2-7; cdr3_nt: TGTGCCAGCTCACCAGCGTTCGCTAGCCACGAGCAGTACTTC; cdr3_aa: CASSPAFASHEQYF
v_call: TRBV9; clone_size: -; d_call: -; j_call: TRBJ1-3; cdr3_nt: TGTGCCAGCAGCGTAGGGGCCTCGACGGTGGGAAACACCATATATTTT; cdr3_aa: CASSVGASTVGNTIYF
v_call: TRBV3-1/TRBV3-2; clone_size: -; d_call: TRBD1; j_call: TRBJ2-1; cdr3_nt: TGTGCCAGCAGCCAAGATCGGGACAGTGGGTCCAATGAGCAGTTCTTC; cdr3_aa: CASSQDRDSGSNEQFF
v_call: TRBV7-2; clone_size: -; d_call: -; j_call: TRBJ2-7; cdr3_nt: TGTGCCAGCAGCTTACAACAGGCGGCCTACGAGCAGTACTTC; cdr3_aa: CASSLQQAAYEQYF
v_call: TRBV28; clone_size: -; d_call: -; j_call: TRBJ1-2; cdr3_nt: TGTGCCAGCAGTTTACAGGGTGCTCACCCTAACTATGGCTACACCTTC; cdr3_aa: CASSLQGAHPNYGYTF
v_call: TRBV28; clone_size: once; d_call: -; j_call: TRBJ1-1; cdr3_nt: TGTGCCAGCAGCCTACAGGCCGGTGAAGCTTTCTTT; cdr3_aa: CASSLQAGEAFF
v_call: TRBV13; clone_size: -; d_call: TRBD1; j_call: TRBJ1-2; cdr3_nt: TGTGCCAGCAGTTCTAGCCAGGGGGCGTTATATGGCTACACCTTC; cdr3_aa: CASSSSQGALYGYTF
v_call: TRBV2; clone_size: -; d_call: TRBD2; j_call: TRBJ2-1; cdr3_nt: TGTGCCAGCAGTGAAGTGGCTAGCGGGAGTCACAATGAGCAGTTCTTC; cdr3_aa: CASSEVASGSHNEQFF
v_call: TRBV7-3; clone_size: -; d_call: -; j_call: TRBJ2-1; cdr3_nt: TGTGCCAGCAGCTTAAGCGGGACTTCCTACAATGAGCAGTTCTTC; cdr3_aa: CASSLSGTSYNEQFF
v_call: TRBV4-2; clone_size: once; d_call: TRBD1; j_call: TRBJ2-1; cdr3_nt: TGTGCCAGCAGCTCCGGACAGGGAAGGGACAATGAGCAGTTCTTC; cdr3_aa: CASSSGQGRDNEQFF
v_call: TRBV7-2; clone_size: -; d_call: -; j_call: TRBJ1-3; cdr3_nt: TGTGCCAGCAGCTTATTCAGGGGCGAAAACACCATATATTTT; cdr3_aa: CASSLFRGENTIYF
v_call: TRBV18; clone_size: -; d_call: -; j_call: TRBJ1-1; cdr3_nt: TGTGCCAGCTCACCTCTCGGACAGACGGGGAACACTGAAGCTTTCTTT; cdr3_aa: CASSPLGQTGNTEAFF
v_call: TRBV7-3; clone_size: -; d_call: -; j_call: TRBJ2-2; cdr3_nt: TGTGCCAGCAGCCCCACACTAGCTTCCGGGGAGCTGTTTTTT; cdr3_aa: CASSPTLASGELFF
v_call: TRBV18; clone_size: once; d_call: -; j_call: TRBJ2-1; cdr3_nt: TGTGCCAGCTCAATAACTAGCTCCGGTGAGCAGTTCTTC; cdr3_aa: CASSITSSGEQFF
v_call: TRBV6-5; clone_size: -; d_call: TRBD1; j_call: TRBJ1-2; cdr3_nt: TGTGCCAGCAGAGGGGGACAGAGAAATGGCTACACCTTC; cdr3_aa: CASRGGQRNGYTF
v_call: TRBV10-3; clone_size: -; d_call: -; j_call: TRBJ1-2; cdr3_nt: TGTGCCATCAGTGAGTCGAAGGCGGACTATGGCTACACCTTC; cdr3_aa: CAISESKADYGYTF
v_call: TRBV3-1/TRBV3-2; clone_size: -; d_call: -; j_call: TRBJ1-1; cdr3_nt: TGTGCCAGCAGCTTAAGATCCATATCGAGGACAGCGGATGGCACTGAAGCTTTCTTT; cdr3_aa: CASSLRSISRTADGTEAFF
v_call: TRBV29-1; clone_size: -; d_call: -; j_call: TRBJ2-1; cdr3_nt: TGCAGCGTTGAACGGGAGCAGTTCTTC; cdr3_aa: CSVEREQFF
v_call: TRBV11-2; clone_size: -; d_call: -; j_call: TRBJ2-7; cdr3_nt: TGTGCCAGCAGCCCTCCGTCGGGATTCGAGCAGTACTTC; cdr3_aa: CASSPPSGFEQYF
v_call: TRBV2; clone_size: -; d_call: -; j_call: TRBJ2-1; cdr3_nt: TGTGCCAGCACCAACAGCTATGAGCAGTTCTTC; cdr3_aa: CASTNSYEQFF
v_call: TRBV15; clone_size: -; d_call: TRBD2; j_call: TRBJ2-7; cdr3_nt: TGTGCCACCAGCAGAGATCTTGTTGGGAGGGCCTACGAGCAGTACTTC; cdr3_aa: CATSRDLVGRAYEQYF
v_call: TRBV11-2; clone_size: -; d_call: TRBD1; j_call: TRBJ1-4; cdr3_nt: TGTGCCAGCAGCTTAGATCTAAGGGGGCATAGAAAACTGTTTTTT; cdr3_aa: CASSLDLRGHRKLFF
v_call: TRBV11-1; clone_size: -; d_call: TRBD2; j_call: TRBJ2-3; cdr3_nt: TGTGCCAGCAGGAGGGGACTAGCGGGCACAGATACGCAGTATTTT; cdr3_aa: CASRRGLAGTDTQYF
v_call: TRBV4-1; clone_size: -; d_call: -; j_call: TRBJ2-7; cdr3_nt: TGCGCCAGCAGCCAAGCGTCTAGCTACGAGCAGTACTTC; cdr3_aa: CASSQASSYEQYF
v_call: TRBV7-9; clone_size: -; d_call: -; j_call: TRBJ1-6; cdr3_nt: TGTGCCAGCAGCCCTAAACCCTATTCACCCCTCCACTTT; cdr3_aa: CASSPKPYSPLHF
v_call: TRBV6-4; clone_size: -; d_call: TRBD1; j_call: TRBJ2-1; cdr3_nt: TGTGCCAGCAGCGGGGACAGGACCTACCGCTCCTACAATGAGCAGTTCTTC; cdr3_aa: CASSGDRTYRSYNEQFF
v_call: TRBV4-2; clone_size: -; d_call: TRBD1; j_call: TRBJ1-2; cdr3_nt: TGTGCCAGCAGCGGAGACTTACAGACAGGGTACTACACCTTC; cdr3_aa: CASSGDLQTGYYTF
v_call: TRBV18; clone_size: -; d_call: -; j_call: TRBJ2-3; cdr3_nt: TGTGCCAGCTCACTTAGCGGCACAGATACGCAGTATTTT; cdr3_aa: CASSLSGTDTQYF
v_call: TRBV19; clone_size: -; d_call: -; j_call: TRBJ2-1; cdr3_nt: TGTGCCACAACGGGGTGGTCGGGCAGGAGCTCCTACAATGAGCAGTTCTTC; cdr3_aa: CATTGWSGRSSYNEQFF
v_call: TRBV10-3; clone_size: -; d_call: TRBD1; j_call: TRBJ2-7; cdr3_nt: TGTGCCATCAGTGGCGGGACAGGAAAAAACTACGAGCAGTACTTC; cdr3_aa: CAISGGTGKNYEQYF
v_call: TRBV6-2/TRBV6-3; clone_size: -; d_call: -; j_call: TRBJ1-1; cdr3_nt: TGTGCCAGCAGTTATGGACAGAACACTGAAGCTTTCTTT; cdr3_aa: CASSYGQNTEAFF
v_call: TRBV29-1; clone_size: -; d_call: -; j_call: TRBJ1-1; cdr3_nt: TGCAGCGTCGGTTGGGGGGTGCACACTGAAGCTTTCTTT; cdr3_aa: CSVGWGVHTEAFF
v_call: TRBV6-5; clone_size: once; d_call: -; j_call: TRBJ2-7; cdr3_nt: TGTGCCAGCAGTCCCACAGGTACCTACGAGCAGTACTTC; cdr3_aa: CASSPTGTYEQYF
v_call: TRBV24-1; clone_size: -; d_call: -; j_call: TRBJ2-5; cdr3_nt: TGTGCCACCAGTGATTTGCAAATCGAGGGGGTTGAGACCCAGTACTTC; cdr3_aa: CATSDLQIEGVETQYF
v_call: TRBV4-1; clone_size: once; d_call: TRBD2; j_call: TRBJ2-5; cdr3_nt: TGCGCCAGCAGCCAAGATCGGGGGGTTAGGGAGACCCAGTACTTC; cdr3_aa: CASSQDRGVRETQYF
v_call: TRBV18; clone_size: -; d_call: -; j_call: TRBJ1-1; cdr3_nt: TGTGCCAGCTCACCACCGCAACAGGAGTTGAACACTGAAGCTTTCTTT; cdr3_aa: CASSPPQQELNTEAFF
v_call: TRBV7-9; clone_size: -; d_call: TRBD1; j_call: TRBJ2-5; cdr3_nt: TGTGCCAGCAGCCTCCGGGCAGGGGGCTATGAGACCCAGTACTTC; cdr3_aa: CASSLRAGGYETQYF
v_call: TRBV6-5; clone_size: -; d_call: TRBD1; j_call: TRBJ1-2; cdr3_nt: TGTGCCAGCAAGCCGGGACAGAACTATGGCTACACCTTC; cdr3_aa: CASKPGQNYGYTF
v_call: TRBV9; clone_size: once; d_call: -; j_call: TRBJ1-2; cdr3_nt: TGTGCCAGCAGCGTAGTGGACAGCCCAAGTGGGGGCTACACCTTC; cdr3_aa: CASSVVDSPSGGYTF
v_call: TRBV5-1; clone_size: -; d_call: TRBD1; j_call: TRBJ2-2; cdr3_nt: TGCGCCAGCAGCCCTTTCGACAGGGACGGGACCGGGGAGCTGTTTTTT; cdr3_aa: CASSPFDRDGTGELFF
v_call: TRBV18; clone_size: -; d_call: -; j_call: TRBJ1-1; cdr3_nt: TGTGCCAGCTCACCACGTGCAGGGCGGGGGACTGAAGCTTTCTTT; cdr3_aa: CASSPRAGRGTEAFF
v_call: TRBV5-5; clone_size: -; d_call: TRBD1; j_call: TRBJ2-1; cdr3_nt: TGTGCCAGCAGCTTGGGACAGGGCAGGGGTGAGCAGTTCTTC; cdr3_aa: CASSLGQGRGEQFF